This section outlines one T cell receptor beta chain sequence together with its context. Its recognized antigen is unknown. It has no much larger one-base neighbor in the sample; base qualities were not kept. The TCR beta CDR3 regions were amplified from RNA transcripts. The first round of RT-PCR for the TCR CDR3 was performed with the HTBI primer set and the Qiagen OneStep RT-PCR kit. A second multiplex PCR round built the libraries, followed by size selection and purification. Paired-end sequencing of the libraries was performed with 100 bp reads on an Illumina HiSeq2000. For the original study's pipeline: SOAPnuke was used to process the raw data, throwing out any read that contained adapters or uncalled bases, had a mean Phred below 15, or lacked an exact constant-primer or identifier match. COPE v1.2.5 was used to merge the high-quality paired reads, and each unique nucleotide sequence was defined as a clonotype. MiTCR v1.1 was used to align clonotypes to the IMGT TRBV, TRBD and TRBJ reference segments. The analysis included only V-J combinations with a frequency above 0.0001, which together covered about 99% of the repertoires. The TCS score was defined as F50 (clonal expansion) divided by E x V (chaos), with BLOSUM62-based TCRdist calculated between CDR3 peptides within each V-J. Welch's t-statistics and random forest reduced fewer than 600 V-J features to roughly 13, which were used in a naive Bayes classifier (R e1071). The public reads were quality trimmed at Q25 with fastp and then assembled into clones with MiXCR by TCRdb, keeping productive beta chains. Duplicate CDR3 protein sequences are folded into a single record with the most common DNA and genes. TCRdb's processing, not the authors' own work, is the source of the V and J calls. Here the sample has roughly 170,000 distinct CDR3 sequences; approximately 15% occur a single time. Together, the top ten hold roughly 29% of the sample.

This entry comes from a study of T cells in Graves' hyperthyroidism and ophthalmopathy (dated by TCRdb to the late 2010s). Context from the whole study: Peripheral blood was collected at initial diagnosis, before any treatment. TCR V-J signatures able to tell the groups apart were searched for in a discovery cohort of some 100 patients, of whom around 43 had Graves' ophthalmopathy and around 57 had stable Graves' hyperthyroidism. An independent validation cohort of around 20 hyperthyroidism patients and about 16 patients who later progressed to ophthalmopathy tested prospective prediction of ophthalmopathy. The 95 to 100 discovery patients were randomly split 7:3 into training and test sets. In several Graves' hyperthyroidism patients, the study also compared T-cell repertoires from thyroid tissue with T-cell repertoires from blood. Once sampling was done, hyperthyroidism patients were given methimazole at a starting dose of 30 mg daily, whereas ophthalmopathy patients were given high-dose intravenous methylprednisolone. The paper describes TCR Vbeta CDR3 sequencing of around 130 peripheral blood samples, made up of 43 ophthalmopathy patients, around 73 hyperthyroidism patients and 17 progressor patients. Overall study results and their limits: A 13 V-J signature model separated ophthalmopathy from stable hyperthyroidism, with just over 85% sensitivity and about 81% specificity in cross-validation and 80%/75% in testing. Most expanded thyroid clonotypes (frequency above 0.001) were also detected in blood, suggesting blood repertoires may reflect thyroid immune responses. Sample size was not statistically predetermined, and blinding of investigators to group allocation was not performed. In validation, the model predicted progression to ophthalmopathy a median of approximately 6.3 months before onset, with roughly 71% sensitivity and nearly 75% specificity.

Stable Graves' hyperthyroidism was defined as no progression to ophthalmopathy during 18 months of follow-up. The hyperthyroidism patients were between 18 and 65 years old and newly diagnosed, with a disease duration of less than 2 months. The study excluded patients with uncontrolled infections, other autoimmune diseases, pregnancy or lactation. Diagnoses relied on clinical symptoms, serum thyroxine and TRAb, thyroid ultrasound and orbital computed tomography. PBMCs were separated from 10 ml of fresh peripheral blood using Ficoll-Paque density gradient centrifugation. Total RNA was extracted using Trizol reagent, and RNA quality was assessed on an Agilent 2100 Bioanalyzer. The CDR3 starts with the cysteine, ends with the phenylalanine, and has 14 residues. Only the CDR3 portion is preserved as DNA: 42 bases, with reading frame beginning at the first base. CDR1 is given as LNHDA and CDR2 as SQIVND, both from the germline V gene (reference sequence). The junction carries 10 bases between V and J, which are trimmed by 5 bases and 0 bases respectively.

The sequence was obtained from a woman between 50 and 59 years old with Graves' hyperthyroidism. The sample comprised blood. The chain is made from TRBV19 and TRBJ1-1; the D gene remains uncertain. The nucleotides read TGTGCCAGTAGTTCGTTCAGCTTGAACACTGAAGCTTTCTTT. The translation is CASSSFSLNTEAFF.